This is a list of T cell receptor beta chains from one sample in a study of CD8+CD57+ T cells in acquired aplastic anemia. One entry per CDR3 protein results from TCRdb running MiXCR on the reads. The top ten clones hold 10% to 15% of a sample with about 150,000 distinct CDR3 sequences, about 48% of them seen once. The specimen sequenced was sorted CD4+, CD8+, or CD8+CD57+ T cells (not recorded which) from PBMCs. These receptors originate from a human donor with aplastic anemia. Both conserved end residues are part of each CDR3. Each record gives: J gene, clone size, D gene, V gene, CDR3 protein, CDR3 DNA. D genes are given only for firm matches. Where a row states a size, it is once, few, many or the class of an expanded clone; other rows omit it.

TRBJ2-7,many,TRBD2,TRBV5-5,CASSLLRGTVYEQYF,TGTGCCAGCAGCTTGTTGCGGGGGACTGTTTACGAGCAGTACTTC
TRBJ2-4,many,.,TRBV19,CASSMLAQYF,TGTGCCAGTAGTATGCTCGCCCAGTACTTC
TRBJ2-3,many,TRBD2,TRBV20-1,CSAFDIGGGDTDTQYF,TGCAGTGCTTTCGACATCGGGGGGGGGGACACAGATACGCAGTATTTT
TRBJ2-7,.,.,TRBV20-1,CSARDIGPSYEQYF,TGCAGTGCTAGAGATATCGGACCATCCTACGAGCAGTACTTC
TRBJ1-6,.,.,TRBV7-8,CASSLVENSPLHF,TGTGCCAGCAGCTTAGTTGAGAATTCACCCCTCCACTTT
TRBJ2-5,.,.,TRBV5-1,CASSLGQMGDPRYF,TGCGCCAGCAGCTTGGGACAAATGGGGGACCCCCGGTACTTC
TRBJ2-3,.,TRBD1,TRBV4-3,CASSQDEGAVDTQYF,TGCGCCAGCAGCCAAGATGAGGGGGCGGTAGATACGCAGTATTTT
TRBJ1-1,.,.,TRBV20-1,CSARHFTEAFF,TGCAGTGCTAGACACTTCACTGAAGCTTTCTTT
TRBJ1-6,.,.,TRBV7-2,CASSPWGVVRSPLHF,TGTGCCAGCAGCCCCTGGGGGGTTGTACGTTCACCCCTCCACTTT
TRBJ2-7,.,.,TRBV5-1,CASSLRQGYEQYF,TGCGCCAGCAGCTTGAGGCAGGGCTACGAGCAGTACTTC
TRBJ1-2,.,TRBD1,TRBV29-1,CSVDMTGNYGYTF,TGCAGCGTTGATATGACAGGGAACTATGGCTACACCTTC
TRBJ2-3,.,.,TRBV20-1,CSASPTTSVTDTQYF,TGCAGTGCTTCCCCAACGACTAGTGTCACAGATACGCAGTATTTT
TRBJ2-1,few,.,TRBV6-2/TRBV6-3,CASSYSVLRGTHYNEQFF,TGTGCCAGCAGTTACTCCGTCCTCAGGGGTACCCACTACAATGAGCAGTTCTTC
TRBJ1-1,few,TRBD1,TRBV9,CASSASGQWNTEAFF,TGTGCCAGCAGCGCCTCGGGACAGTGGAACACTGAAGCTTTCTTT
TRBJ2-1,.,TRBD2,TRBV25-1,CASSSPGLAGVDEQFF,TGTGCCAGCAGTTCTCCGGGACTAGCGGGAGTGGATGAGCAGTTCTTC
TRBJ2-3,.,.,TRBV7-9,CASSLEATDTHYF,TGTGCCAGCAGCTTAGAGGCGACAGATACGCACTATTTT
TRBJ2-5,few,.,TRBV29-1,CSVEVGRTETQYF,TGCAGCGTTGAAGTTGGAAGGACGGAGACCCAGTACTTC
TRBJ2-7,many,TRBD1,TRBV5-6,CASSLGRDRGIYEQYF,TGTGCCAGCAGCTTGGGCCGGGACAGGGGAATCTACGAGCAGTACTTC
TRBJ2-3,many,.,TRBV2,CASPLGGTQYF,TGTGCCAGCCCTTTAGGGGGGACGCAGTATTTT
TRBJ2-7,many,.,TRBV2,CASTPSYEQYF,TGTGCCAGCACACCTTCCTACGAGCAGTACTTC
TRBJ1-4,few,TRBD1,TRBV5-6,CASSPQGINEKLFF,TGTGCCAGCAGCCCACAGGGGATTAATGAAAAACTGTTTTTT
TRBJ1-6,few,.,TRBV19,CASSGQPNSPLHF,TGTGCCAGTAGTGGACAGCCGAATTCACCCCTCCACTTT
TRBJ2-5,.,TRBD2,TRBV4-2,CASSQGGLAGGQEETQYF,TGTGCCAGCAGCCAGGGGGGACTAGCGGGGGGTCAAGAAGAGACCCAGTACTTC
TRBJ1-5,.,TRBD1,TRBV19,CASSIGDRVFSNQPQHF,TGTGCCAGTAGTATAGGGGACAGGGTATTTAGCAATCAGCCCCAGCATTTT
TRBJ2-7,many,.,TRBV10-3,CAIKPGSSYEQYF,TGTGCCATCAAGCCTGGGAGCTCCTACGAGCAGTACTTC